This T cell receptor beta chain is drawn from a study of blood T cell repertoires in COVID-19. The wider study: The origin of the acute and convalescent COVID-19 samples was the United States, Italy and Spain. Sample material is recorded as cDNA or gDNA derived from T cells, B-cell-depleted T cells, or PBMCs.

The CDR3 has 13 residues. Trimming stripped 6 bases from V and 4 bases from J, with 13 bases between. CDR1 is MNHEY, CDR2 SVGAGI, per germline. Original handling: Amplified reference gene primers provided the basis for estimating nucleated cell counts. Some clones are missing from TCRdb's copy, which holds only in-frame ones; the method was immunoSEQ multiplex PCR. V, J and clone size reflect that table, while D and trimming were determined from the DNA. The profile shows 200,000 or so clones, approximately 84% of them singletons. The sample comprised peripheral blood. V and J are TRBV6-5 and TRBJ2-7; D possibly corresponds to TRBD1 (7 bases). The sequence derives from a woman aged 55-70 years with acute or convalescent COVID-19. CDR3 bases: TGTGCCAGCAGGAACAGGGGAGGTTACGAGCAGTACTTC. Its protein is CASRNRGGYEQYF.